This T cell receptor beta chain came from a study of blood T cells in healthy people across ages. The donors, all healthy, were Caucasians living in Russia, aged 6 to 90. No fewer than 6 million PBMCs went into each sample. Each sample provided at least 5 micrograms of extracted total RNA. Trimming removed 5 bases from V and 4 bases from J, with 9 bases in between. Germline CDR1 SEHNR, CDR2 FQNEAQ (reference sequence). CDR3 length: 12 amino acids. Alongside a J-beta primer mix, a sample-barcoded 5' primer served in a second PCR lasting about 7 to 12 cycles. TCRdb analysed the 5' RACE reads with MiXCR anew, one entry per CDR3 protein. The sample yields about 680,000 distinct CDR3 sequences, around 48% seen once. Study observations and caveats: The study regarded diversity estimates from one million T cells as underestimates.

Comments on this clonotype: Its target is not known.

The sample taken for sequencing was blood. The rearrangement joins TRBV7-9 to TRBJ2-7; the D is unclear. This clonotype originated in a woman aged 55-70 years in good health. The CDR3 nucleotides are TGTGCCAGCAGCCCTGACGGGTACGAGCAGTACTTC. Its protein is CASSPDGYEQYF.